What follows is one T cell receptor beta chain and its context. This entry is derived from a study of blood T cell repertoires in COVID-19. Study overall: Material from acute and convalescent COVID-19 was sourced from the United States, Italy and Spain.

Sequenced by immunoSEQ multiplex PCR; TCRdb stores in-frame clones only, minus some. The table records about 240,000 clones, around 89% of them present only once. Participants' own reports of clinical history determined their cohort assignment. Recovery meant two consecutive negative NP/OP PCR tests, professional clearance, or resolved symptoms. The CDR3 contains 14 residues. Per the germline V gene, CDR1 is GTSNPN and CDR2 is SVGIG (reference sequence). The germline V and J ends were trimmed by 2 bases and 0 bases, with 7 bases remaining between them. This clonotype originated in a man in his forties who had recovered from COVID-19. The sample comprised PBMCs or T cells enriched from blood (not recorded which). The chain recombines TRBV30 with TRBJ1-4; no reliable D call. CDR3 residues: CAWSLAATNEKLFF. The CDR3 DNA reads TGTGCCTGGAGTCTGGCTGCAACTAATGAAAAACTGTTTTTT.